Presented here are 4 T cell receptor beta chains from one specimen sequenced in a study of blood T cells in healthy people across ages. The second PCR ran roughly 7 to 12 cycles with a sample-barcoded 5' primer and J-beta primers. TCRdb passed the 5' RACE reads through MiXCR, listing each CDR3 protein once. The repertoire consists of fewer than 800,000 distinct CDR3 sequences, with 21% occurring once and the leading ten covering roughly 3.9%. Input material: blood. The receptors were sampled from a man between 65 and 85 years old in good health.

The chain employs TRBV12-3 or TRBV12-4 and TRBJ1-4; D uncertain. The CDR3 is made up of 18 amino acids. The V end lost 6 bases, the J end lost 0 bases, and 20 bases lay between the germline ends. This CDR3 reads CASSIRALASPTNEKLFF. The DNA of the CDR3 is TGTGCCAGCAGCATTCGGGCCCTGGCCTCCCCAACTAATGAAAAACTGTTTTTT.

This clonotype was seen more than once but under ten times. V usage is TRBV20-1 and J usage is TRBJ2-5, with no clear D. Germline V gene sequence: CDR1 DFQATT, CDR2 SNEGSKA (reference sequence). Trimming left V 5 bases short and J 2 bases short, with 6 bases between. The CDR3 totals 11 residues. The CDR3 spells CSALGQETQYF. The CDR3 DNA follows: TGCAGTGCTTTGGGGCAAGAGACCCAGTACTTC.

This chain uses TRBV3-1 with TRBJ1-4; D unclear. CDR1 and CDR2 from the germline V gene are LGHDT and YNNKEL (reference sequence). The CDR3 loop spans 15 amino acids. Trimming removed 1 base from V and 0 bases from J, with 6 bases in between. This chain's CDR3 is CASSQGTTTNEKLFF. The CDR3 DNA sequence: TGTGCCAGCAGCCAAGGCACAACAACTAATGAAAAACTGTTTTTT.

This chain joins TRBV28 and TRBJ1-2; 8 bases agree with TRBD1. V shed 5 bases and J 4 bases; nucleotides not matched to a gene: 6. This CDR3 spans 14 amino acids. The V gene's germline CDR1 is MDHEN and CDR2 SYDVKM. The CDR3 region has the DNA TGTGCCAGCAGTCCCGAGACAGGGGTCTATGGCTACACCTTC. Its protein is CASSPETGVYGYTF.